This T cell receptor (beta chain) was obtained from a study of radiotherapy plus CTLA-4 blockade in lung cancer. The CDR3 loop spans 14 amino acids. Germline V gene sequence: CDR1 SGHRS, CDR2 YFSETQ. Trimming cost V 2 bases and J 1 base, with 9 bases left between them. Some clones are missing from TCRdb's copy, which holds only in-frame ones; the method was immunoSEQ multiplex PCR. The sample lists under 95,000 clones; approximately 80% were seen once. Comment on this clone: The antigen remains unidentified.

Whole-study results and caveats: Some TCR clones had been derived from tumors. These clones expanded in peripheral blood after radiotherapy plus ipilimumab.

This clonotype was obtained from a human donor with non-small cell lung cancer who had stable disease on radiotherapy plus ipilimumab. The input for sequencing was peripheral blood, taken from a patient treated with radiotherapy plus ipilimumab. The V call is TRBV5-1, the J call TRBJ2-5; D may match TRBD1 or TRBD2 (5 bases each). CDR3 amino acids: CASSLAGTQETQYF. The CDR3 DNA reads TGCGCCAGCAGCTTAGCCGGGACCCAAGAGACCCAGTACTTC.